The 32 T cell receptor beta chains given below trace back to one sample, sequenced in a study of T-cell reconstitution after alpha-beta-depleted transplantation in children. The authors prepared the TCRbeta library with unique molecular identifiers. Each CDR3 protein gets one entry after TCRdb re-called the PCR reads with MiXCR. Found here are about 230,000 distinct CDR3 sequences, 8.5% to 10% of them singletons; the top ten hold 5% to 7%. The sample in question was PBMCs from the stem cell graft donor, obtained from the stem cell graft. These receptors originate from a human donor who donated a stem cell graft to a child with acute lymphoblastic leukemia.

This clonotype was recorded many times. The chain has TRBV29-1 and TRBJ2-7; 9 bases agree with TRBD2. The V segment lost 3 bases and the J segment 5 bases; nucleotides outside the gene matches: 14. Germline assignment: CDR1 SQVTM and CDR2 ANQGSEA. This CDR3 is built from 16 residues. The CDR3 DNA follows: TGCAGCGTTGATACGTTCGGGGCGGGGGGGCGCAACGAGCAGTACTTC. It encodes CSVDTFGAGGRNEQYF.

This clonotype was counted ten times or more. The chain links TRBV6-2 or TRBV6-3 to TRBJ2-7, with no clear D. The CDR3 covers 14 residues. Trimming removed 6 bases at V and 2 bases at J, with 14 bases between. The germline CDR1 and CDR2 sequences are MNHEY and SVGEGT. The CDR3, as DNA: TGTGCCAGCAGATTACCTCGGACCACCTACGAGCAGTACTTC. Encoded protein: CASRLPRTTYEQYF.

The chain has TRBV24-1 and TRBJ2-2; a possible D gene is TRBD1 (5 bases). With 0 bases removed from V and 2 bases from J, the gap between germline ends came to 9 bases. The CDR3 has 16 residues. Germline values: CDR1 KGHDR, CDR2 SFDVKD. In DNA form, the CDR3 reads TGTGCCACCAGTGATTTGAAGCAGGGTAACACCGGGGAGCTGTTTTTT. This translates into CATSDLKQGNTGELFF.

This clonotype has just a few counts. The chain has TRBV2 and TRBJ2-7, with 9 bases lining up with TRBD1. The J segment lost 0 bases and the V segment lost 6 bases, leaving 3 bases of the junction unmatched. The CDR3 spans 14 residues. Germline values: CDR1 SNHLY, CDR2 FYNNEI. CDR3: CASRVTGGSYEQYF. The CDR3 coding sequence is TGTGCCAGCAGGGTGACAGGGGGCTCCTACGAGCAGTACTTC.

The table lists this clonotype with a few counts. This chain uses TRBV20-1 with TRBJ2-7; 7 bases map to TRBD1. The CDR3 runs to 14 residues. Germline V gene lookup returns CDR1 DFQATT and CDR2 SNEGSKA (reference sequence). V lost 6 bases to trimming and J lost 0 bases; unmatched junction nucleotides: 8. CDR3 coding DNA: TGCAGTGCCTGGGACAGCCTAAGCTCCTACGAGCAGTACTTC. It codes for CSAWDSLSSYEQYF.

Many counts were recorded for this clonotype. The chain is built from TRBV12-3 or TRBV12-4 and TRBJ1-2, with D unresolved. V was trimmed by 3 bases and J by 8 bases, leaving 13 bases between them. The CDR3 has 13 amino acids. CDR3 nucleotides: TGTGCCAGCAGTTTTGAGGCTGAGGCAGGCTACACCTTC. Translating it yields CASSFEAEAGYTF.

This chain joins TRBV3-1 and TRBJ1-1; D remains unclear. Deletions cut 4 bases from V and 1 base from J, with 7 bases between. In germline, CDR1 is LGHDT, CDR2 YNNKEL (reference sequence). This CDR3 has 13 amino acids. The CDR3 DNA reads as TGTGCCAGCAGCCTCTTTTGGAACACTGAAGCTTTCTTT. It is translated as CASSLFWNTEAFF.

The chain couples TRBV4-3 to TRBJ1-6, with TRBD1 matching 10 bases. This CDR3 is 15 amino acids long. The J segment lost 8 bases and the V segment lost 6 bases, leaving 7 bases of the junction unmatched. Germline CDR1 LGHNA, CDR2 YSLEER. CDR3 in DNA: TGCGCCAGCAGACAGTACGGGACAGGGGATTCACCCCTCCACTTT. This encodes CASRQYGTGDSPLHF.

The table lists this clonotype with a few counts. The CDR3 nucleotides are TGTGCCAGCAGCTTAGGTTCGCAGGCCTATCAGCCCCAGCATTTT. Translated, it gives CASSLGSQAYQPQHF. The V and J genes are TRBV7-9 and TRBJ1-5, with D uncertain. The CDR3 spans 15 residues. Germline lookup yields CDR1 SEHNR and CDR2 FQNEAQ (reference sequence). The V end lost 1 base, the J end lost 5 bases, and 12 bases lay between the germline ends.

This clonotype was observed many times. V and J are TRBV29-1 and TRBJ2-5, with a weak D call TRBD1 (6 bases). The CDR3 is made up of 13 amino acids. Per the germline V gene, CDR1 is SQVTM and CDR2 is ANQGSEA. Deletions cut 7 bases from V and 5 bases from J, with 17 bases between. CDR3 DNA: TGCAGCGCCCCCAGGGACAATGGGGAGACCCAGTACTTC. It encodes CSAPRDNGETQYF.

This clonotype was detected many times. This chain links TRBV12-3 or TRBV12-4 with TRBJ1-1; unclear D gene. CDR3 length equals 13 residues. With 3 bases removed from V and 3 bases from J, the gap between germline ends came to 8 bases. The CDR3 region has the DNA TGTGCCAGCAGTTTTTCGGCGGACACTGAAGCTTTCTTT. Protein product: CASSFSADTEAFF.

This clonotype has only a few counts. V usage is TRBV9 and J usage is TRBJ2-3; a weak D match, TRBD2 (6 bases). Per germline, CDR1 SGDLS and CDR2 YYNGEE. Deletions cut 1 base from V and 2 bases from J, with 11 bases between. The CDR3 consists of 15 residues. CDR3 in amino acids: CASSVSSVFTDTQYF. CDR3 DNA: TGTGCCAGCAGCGTATCTAGCGTTTTCACAGATACGCAGTATTTT.

In its sample, this clonotype was seen many times. The chain couples TRBV5-1 to TRBJ1-4; tentatively, D is TRBD1 (6 bases). The V and J ends lost 2 bases and 1 base respectively, with 12 bases between them. The CDR3 sequence is 16 residues long. The germline V gene has CDR1 SGHRS and CDR2 YFSETQ. The CDR3 DNA reads as TGCGCCAGCAGCTTATCCGGACAGCTAACTAATGAAAAACTGTTTTTT. Residues: CASSLSGQLTNEKLFF.

The chain combines TRBV12-3 or TRBV12-4 with TRBJ2-7, with TRBD2 matching over 7 bases. CDR3 length: 15 residues. The trim removed 3 bases at V and 4 bases at J, leaving 9 bases unmatched. In DNA, the CDR3 is TGTGCCAGCAGTTTTGGCGGGGGTAAGAGGTACGAGCAGTACTTC. Encoded protein: CASSFGGGKRYEQYF.

There are many counts of this clonotype. The V call is TRBV25-1, the J call TRBJ2-1; D perhaps matches TRBD2 (5 bases). Germline values: CDR1 MGHDK, CDR2 SYGVNS. V was pared by 1 base and J by 3 bases, with 16 bases between. The CDR3 is made up of 17 amino acids. In nucleotides, the CDR3 is TGTGCCAGCAGTGAATTAGGGCTAGCATATGGCTACAATGAGCAGTTCTTC. It yields the protein CASSELGLAYGYNEQFF.

This clonotype was detected many times. This chain connects TRBV29-1 to TRBJ1-1; D is unclear. The ends were cut back, 6 bases at V and 4 bases at J, with 12 bases in the middle. This CDR3 is 12 amino acids long. From germline, CDR1 is SQVTM and CDR2 ANQGSEA. The CDR3 region has the DNA TGCAGCGTGGAACCTACCTCCACTGAAGCTTTCTTT. Protein: CSVEPTSTEAFF.

This chain joins TRBV20-1 and TRBJ1-1; possible D gene TRBD1, 5 bases. The CDR3 consists of 13 residues. Germline values: CDR1 DFQATT, CDR2 SNEGSKA (reference sequence). Trimming pared 4 bases from V and 0 bases from J, leaving 9 bases between. CDR3: CSAILGVNTEAFF. The CDR3 DNA reads as TGCAGTGCTATTCTAGGGGTGAACACTGAAGCTTTCTTT.

V usage is TRBV10-1 and J usage is TRBJ1-1; 9 positions agree with TRBD1. This CDR3 contains 15 residues. V lost 4 bases, J lost 0 bases, and 3 bases stayed unmatched. Per the germline V gene, CDR1 is WNHNN and CDR2 is SYGVQD (reference sequence). The CDR3: CASSGTGDLNTEAFF. The CDR3 DNA follows: TGCGCCAGCAGTGGGACAGGGGATTTGAACACTGAAGCTTTCTTT.

This chain links TRBV5-6 with TRBJ1-1; possible D gene TRBD1, 5 bases. The germline V gene has CDR1 SGHDT and CDR2 YYEEEE. V dropped 0 bases and J dropped 3 bases, with 21 bases sitting between them. The CDR3 extends over 18 amino acids. In DNA form, the CDR3 reads TGTGCCAGCAGCTTGGGGCCGTCGAATCAGAGGGGATACACTGAAGCTTTCTTT. Residues: CASSLGPSNQRGYTEAFF. Full variable domain (rest looked up from reference TRBV5-6 and TRBJ1-1): DAGVTQSPTHLIKTRGQQVTLRCSPKSGHDTVSWYQQALGQGPQFIFQYYEEEERQRGNFPDRFSGHQFPNYSSELNVNALLLGDSALYLCASSLGPSNQRGYTEAFFGQGTRLTVV.

This clonotype was found many times. The gene calls are TRBV3-1 and TRBJ1-1; D is perhaps TRBD1 (5 bases). Germline CDR1 is LGHDT and CDR2 is YNNKEL (reference sequence). V lost 1 base and J lost 1, with 16 bases in between. The CDR3 sequence is 17 residues long. In DNA form, the CDR3 reads TGTGCCAGCAGCCAAGTTTTAGGGGCAAGGCAGAACACTGAAGCTTTCTTT. Translation gives CASSQVLGARQNTEAFF. The full variable domain, rest sourced from reference TRBV3-1 and TRBJ1-1, is DTAVSQTPKYLVTQMGNDKSIKCEQNLGHDTMYWYKQDSKKFLKIMFSYNNKELIINETVPNRFSPKSPDKAHLNLHINSLELGDSAVYFCASSQVLGARQNTEAFFGQGTRLTVV.

The chain links TRBV5-1 to TRBJ1-1; D gene unclear. The CDR3 totals 14 residues. Germline loops: CDR1 SGHRS, CDR2 YFSETQ. The V end was cut by 6 bases, the J end by 8 bases, with 20 bases between. DNA for the CDR3: TGCGCCAGCACTATGAATTTGGTCGGGGAAGAAGCTTTCTTT. Translating it yields CASTMNLVGEEAFF.

This clonotype was recorded at least ten times. The chain is built from TRBV20-1 and TRBJ1-1, with 7 bases that match TRBD1. V trimming: 6 bases; J trimming: 0 bases; junction bases outside the gene matches: 10. Germline CDR1 and CDR2: DFQATT and SNEGSKA (reference sequence). The CDR3 has 15 residues. Here the CDR3 reads CSAPRTGPMNTEAFF. The CDR3 coding sequence is TGCAGTGCCCCTCGGACAGGACCGATGAACACTGAAGCTTTCTTT.

The genes are TRBV3-1 and TRBJ1-2; 12 bases map to TRBD1. Germline V gives CDR1 LGHDT, CDR2 YNNKEL (reference sequence). The CDR3 length is 15 residues. Losses at the gene ends were 6 bases for V and 7 bases for J; bases not matched to a gene: 9. The DNA of the CDR3 is TGTGCCAGCAGTTGGCCGGGACAGGGGGCCGGTGGCTACACCTTC. Its translation is CASSWPGQGAGGYTF.

This clonotype was counted between two and nine times. This chain joins TRBV5-1 and TRBJ1-4; maybe TRBD1 (6 bases). The V end was cut by 3 bases, the J end by 0 bases, with 12 bases between. Germline V lookup: CDR1 SGHRS, CDR2 YFSETQ. The length of the CDR3 is 16 residues. CDR3 coding DNA: TGCGCCAGCAGCTCTGGGACACACTCAACTAATGAAAAACTGTTTTTT. This translates into CASSSGTHSTNEKLFF.

The chain carries TRBV7-9 and TRBJ1-3; TRBD1 aligns across 9 bases. V was pared by 7 bases and J by 4 bases, with 5 bases of the junction left unmatched. CDR3 length: 14 residues. The germline V gene encodes CDR1 SEHNR and CDR2 FQNEAQ (reference sequence). The CDR3 here is CASTGTGQGNTIYF. The CDR3 coding sequence is TGTGCCAGCACCGGGACAGGGCAGGGAAACACCATATATTTT.

This clonotype turned up a few times. The chain combines TRBV4-2 with TRBJ1-2; 8 positions agree with TRBD1. Losses at the gene ends were 4 bases for V and 4 bases for J; bases not matched to a gene: 14. Germline V gives CDR1 LGHNA, CDR2 YNFKEQ. The CDR3 has 17 amino acids. The CDR3 protein is CASSRRQGAGEGYGYTF. In DNA, the CDR3 is TGTGCCAGCAGCCGCAGGCAGGGGGCCGGTGAGGGCTATGGCTACACCTTC.

This rearrangement joins TRBV15 to TRBJ2-7; D tentatively reads TRBD1 or TRBD2 (6 bases each). CDR1 and CDR2 from the germline V gene are LNHNV and YYDKDF (reference sequence). Deletions cut 0 bases from V and 4 bases from J, with 10 bases between. The CDR3 spans 14 residues. The CDR3 protein is CATSREGGFYEQYF. The CDR3 bases are TGTGCCACCAGCAGAGAAGGGGGGTTTTACGAGCAGTACTTC.

The CDR3 protein is CASSAGGGTEAFF. The CDR3 DNA is TGTGCCAGCAGCGCCGGTGGTGGCACTGAAGCTTTCTTT. The V and J genes are TRBV9 and TRBJ1-1; D not resolved. The germline CDR1 and CDR2 sequences are SGDLS and YYNGEE. Trimming shortened V by 3 bases and J by 4 bases, and 10 bases separated the two germline ends. This CDR3 region has 13 residues. Complete variable domain (other parts from reference TRBV9 and TRBJ1-1): DSGVTQTPKHLITATGQRVTLRCSPRSGDLSVYWYQQSLDQGLQFLIQYYNGEERAKGNILERFSAQQFPDLHSELNLSSLELGDSALYFCASSAGGGTEAFFGQGTRLTVV.

This clonotype was seen only a few times. This rearrangement joins TRBV29-1 to TRBJ2-1, with 11 positions matching TRBD1. With V trimmed by 5 bases and J by 8 bases, 5 bases remained unmatched. Looked up from germline, CDR1 is SQVTM and CDR2 is ANQGSEA. This CDR3 region has 13 residues. The CDR3 spells CSVPGQGVYEQFF. As DNA, the CDR3 is TGCAGCGTTCCGGGACAGGGGGTGTATGAGCAGTTCTTC.

This clonotype was seen a few times. The genes are TRBV30 and TRBJ1-1, with D uncertain. Trimming took off 1 base at V and 10 bases at J, with 10 bases between the two ends. The germline gives CDR1 GTSNPN, CDR2 SVGIG (reference sequence). The CDR3 sequence is 11 residues long. The CDR3 coding sequence is TGTGCCTGGAGTGGTGTTGAACGAGCTTTCTTT. Translating gives CAWSGVERAFF.

This clonotype was observed a few times. This rearrangement joins TRBV10-3 to TRBJ2-5; D perhaps matches TRBD1 (7 bases). CDR1 is ENHRY, CDR2 SYGVKD, per germline. Trimming removed 5 bases from V and 5 bases from J, with 18 bases in between. The CDR3 extends over 15 amino acids. The CDR3, as DNA: TGTGCCATCAGTCTAGGGAGGACAGGAGGGGAGACCCAGTACTTC. As protein: CAISLGRTGGETQYF.

This clonotype turned up a few times. This chain links TRBV12-5 with TRBJ2-5; 11 positions match TRBD1. Unmatched junction bases numbered 7, after V lost 2 bases and J lost 5 bases. The CDR3 length is 16 residues. CDR1 is LGHNT, CDR2 FRNRAP, per germline. Here the CDR3 reads CASGLTRTGGFETQYF. CDR3 nucleotide sequence: TGTGCTAGTGGTTTGACCCGGACAGGGGGCTTCGAGACCCAGTACTTC.